This T cell receptor (beta chain) was retrieved from a study of T cell repertoires in cytomegalovirus infection. Background on the study: Used in the study were CMV epitopes, some recently identified and HLA-C-restricted, others well-studied and HLA-B-restricted. In public TCR beta signatures, there were indications of both CMV infection and matching HLA type. Study results and limitations: Carriers of CMV plus the relevant HLA were identified by cumulative public TCR beta family frequency. What dominated the ex vivo response were HLA-C-restricted CMV-specific TCR beta clonotypes.

This clonotype has a handful of counts. As yet, its antigen is unknown. CDR1 and CDR2 from the germline V gene are SEHNR and FQNEAQ (reference sequence). The J segment lost 10 bases and the V segment lost 6 bases, leaving 16 bases of the junction unmatched. CDR3 length equals 16 residues. Using its own MiXCR run on the reads, TCRdb lists one record per CDR3 protein. Among a few hundred thousand distinct CDR3 sequences listed, 40% were seen once. This specimen was cultured PBMCs, taken from culture after CMV antigen stimulation. The chain is built from TRBV7-9 and TRBJ2-1; 9 bases agree with TRBD2. This receptor was obtained from a human donor in good health (CMV status not recorded). Some clones in this sample may be carry-over from other donors' samples. The CDR3: CASSPPSGRSVAEQFF. CDR3 coding DNA: TGTGCCAGCAGTCCACCAAGCGGGAGGTCAGTGGCGGAGCAGTTCTTC.